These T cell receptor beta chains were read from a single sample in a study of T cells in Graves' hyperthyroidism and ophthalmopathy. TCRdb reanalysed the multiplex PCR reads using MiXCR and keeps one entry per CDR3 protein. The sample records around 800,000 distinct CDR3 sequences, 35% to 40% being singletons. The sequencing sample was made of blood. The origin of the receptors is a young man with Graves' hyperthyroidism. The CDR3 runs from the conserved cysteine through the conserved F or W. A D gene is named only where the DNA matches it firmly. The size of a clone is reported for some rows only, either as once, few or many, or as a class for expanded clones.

DNA: TGCAGTGCTAGGGGGGGCCTCCCAGGGGAGCTGTTTTTT; CDR3: CSARGGLPGELFF; D: NA; J: TRBJ2-2; size: NA; V: TRBV20-1
DNA: TGTGCCAGTAGTATGGGCCCGGGTGGAAGGGAGCTGTTTTTT; CDR3: CASSMGPGGRELFF; D: NA; J: TRBJ2-2; size: NA; V: TRBV19
DNA: TGTGCCAGCAGGCCGGGACAGGGTGACTACGAGCAGTACTTC; CDR3: CASRPGQGDYEQYF; D: TRBD1; J: TRBJ2-7; size: NA; V: TRBV12-3/TRBV12-4
DNA: TGCAGTGCTAGGCGGGGAGGGCAGTACTTC; CDR3: CSARRGGQYF; D: NA; J: TRBJ2-7; size: NA; V: TRBV20-1
DNA: TGTGCCACCAGCAGCGCCCCGGGGGCTGAAAAACTGTTTTTT; CDR3: CATSSAPGAEKLFF; D: NA; J: TRBJ1-4; size: many; V: TRBV15
DNA: TGTGCCAACCAGGGGGCGGGGGAGCAGTACTTC; CDR3: CANQGAGEQYF; D: TRBD1; J: TRBJ2-7; size: few; V: TRBV10-3
DNA: TGTGCCAGCAGTTACTCGAAGGTGTACCAAGAGACCCAGTACTTC; CDR3: CASSYSKVYQETQYF; D: NA; J: TRBJ2-5; size: NA; V: TRBV6-1
DNA: TGCGCCAGCAGCCTCCGGGGGGGCCAAGGAGGGACCCAGTACTTC; CDR3: CASSLRGGQGGTQYF; D: TRBD2; J: TRBJ2-5; size: NA; V: TRBV4-3
DNA: TGTGCCACCAGCGAACGAGGGGGCGGCTATAATTCACCCCTCCACTTT; CDR3: CATSERGGGYNSPLHF; D: TRBD1; J: TRBJ1-6; size: many; V: TRBV15
DNA: TGTGCCAGCAGTGAAGCCTTGGCAGGGCAAACCTATGGCTACACCTTC; CDR3: CASSEALAGQTYGYTF; D: NA; J: TRBJ1-2; size: NA; V: TRBV6-1
DNA: TGTGCCAGCAGCCCCGTAGGGGGCCTTCCCACTGGGGCCAACGTCCTGACTTTC; CDR3: CASSPVGGLPTGANVLTF; D: TRBD1; J: TRBJ2-6; size: NA; V: TRBV12-3/TRBV12-4
DNA: TGTGCCAACAGCATGGGACTAGCGGGAGGGCCCTCGGAGACCCAGTACTTC; CDR3: CANSMGLAGGPSETQYF; D: TRBD2; J: TRBJ2-5; size: NA; V: TRBV11-1
DNA: TGCAGTGCGGCCGAAGGTGGTGACACCATATATTTT; CDR3: CSAAEGGDTIYF; D: NA; J: TRBJ1-3; size: NA; V: TRBV20-1
DNA: TGTGCCAGTAGTAGGTTGGCCAACGTCCTGACTTTC; CDR3: CASSRLANVLTF; D: NA; J: TRBJ2-6; size: NA; V: TRBV19
DNA: TGCAGTGCTAGTGACGGGACAGGGAATCAGCCCCAGCATTTT; CDR3: CSASDGTGNQPQHF; D: TRBD1; J: TRBJ1-5; size: NA; V: TRBV20-1
DNA: TGTGCCAGCAAGGGGGACGGCCTGCCCTACGAGCAGTACTTC; CDR3: CASKGDGLPYEQYF; D: NA; J: TRBJ2-7; size: NA; V: TRBV10-3
DNA: TGCAGTGCTAGGAGGGTCGGGGAGCTGTTTTTT; CDR3: CSARRVGELFF; D: NA; J: TRBJ2-2; size: NA; V: TRBV20-1
DNA: TGCAGCGTTGTAAAGACAGGGGAGGAGCCCCAGCATTTT; CDR3: CSVVKTGEEPQHF; D: TRBD1; J: TRBJ1-5; size: NA; V: TRBV29-1